This TCR beta chain was obtained from a study of tumor and adjacent non-tumor tissue in lung cancer. Study background: There were 11 to 12 adenocarcinoma, a couple of squamous cell carcinoma and 1 small cell lung cancer cases. Approximately 4.2 million productive TCRbeta reads were obtained per sample on average.

As for this clonotype: A junction end diverges from the germline sequence, so it may reflect a read error.

The library came from three nested PCR rounds adapted from ARM-PCR protocols. TCRdb fed the multiplex PCR reads into MiXCR, producing one record per CDR3 protein. The sample includes about 100,000 distinct CDR3 sequences, roughly 60% of them seen just once. The CDR3 consists of 13 residues. In germline, CDR1 is SGHAT, CDR2 FQNNGV. The template was RNA from unsorted bulk tissue. This non-tumor lung sample came from over 3 cm beyond the tumor edge. The source is a young man with non-small cell lung cancer. The chain combines TRBV11-2 with TRBJ2-3; D unresolved. Sequenced: distant non-tumor lung tissue. As DNA, the CDR3 is TGTGGCAGCAGCTATTTAAACACAGATACGCAGTTTTTT. Translated: CGSSYLNTDTQFF.